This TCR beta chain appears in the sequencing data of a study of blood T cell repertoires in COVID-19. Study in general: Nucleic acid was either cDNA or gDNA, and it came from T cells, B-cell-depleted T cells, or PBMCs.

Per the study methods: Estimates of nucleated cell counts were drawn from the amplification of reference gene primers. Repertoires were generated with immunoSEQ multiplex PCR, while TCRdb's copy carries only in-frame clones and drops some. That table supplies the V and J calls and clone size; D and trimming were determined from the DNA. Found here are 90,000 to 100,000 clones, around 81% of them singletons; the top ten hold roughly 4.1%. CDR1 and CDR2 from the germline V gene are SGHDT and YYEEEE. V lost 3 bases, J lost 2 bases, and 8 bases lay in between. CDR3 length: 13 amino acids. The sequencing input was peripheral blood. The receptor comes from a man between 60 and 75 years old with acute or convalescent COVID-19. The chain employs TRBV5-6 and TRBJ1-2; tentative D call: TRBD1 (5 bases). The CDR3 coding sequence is TGTGCCAGCAGCTCCCAGGGAAACTATGGCTACACCTTC. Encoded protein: CASSSQGNYGYTF.